This T cell receptor beta chain originates from a study of regulatory T cells in long-lasting Graves disease. This clonotype was seen ten or more times. The antigen is unknown. Time point meaning: newly diagnosed GD, antithyroid drugs for less than 3 months. PBMC RNA was the source of the TCR library. The authors diagnosed Graves' disease using American Thyroid Association guidelines. Looked up from germline, CDR1 is KGHSH and CDR2 is LQKENI. The CDR3 totals 14 residues. V lost 3 bases and J lost 4, with 12 bases in between. Arm-PCR of CDR3 regions and iRepertoire HTBI primers were used to build TCR beta libraries. TCRdb analysed the multiplex PCR reads with MiXCR anew, one entry per CDR3 protein. The sample has more than 400,000 distinct CDR3 sequences; roughly 17% are singletons. Study-wide points: Persistent Graves' patients had lower TCR diversity than newly diagnosed ones.

The same specimen was also included in a second study, on T cells in Graves' hyperthyroidism and ophthalmopathy. From that report: For Graves' hyperthyroidism to be stable, ophthalmopathy could not progress within 18 months. TCR CDR3 underwent first-round RT-PCR with the HTBI primer set.

The receptor comes from a woman aged 25 to 39 with Graves disease. Sequences were derived from peripheral blood mononuclear cells (PBMCs), sampled at new diagnosis, from a patient treated with antithyroid drugs. The chain joins TRBV18 to TRBJ1-1; D not certain. Written as DNA, the CDR3 is TGTGCCAGCTCACCGACTGGCGGCGGCACTGAAGCTTTCTTT. This translates into CASSPTGGGTEAFF.